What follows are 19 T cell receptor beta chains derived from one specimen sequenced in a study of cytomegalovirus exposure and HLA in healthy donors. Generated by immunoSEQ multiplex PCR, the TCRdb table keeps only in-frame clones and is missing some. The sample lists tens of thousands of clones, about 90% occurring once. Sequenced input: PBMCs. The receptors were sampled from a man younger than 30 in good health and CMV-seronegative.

The CDR3 sequence: CAWMTGLASSYNEQFF. CDR3 coding DNA: TGTGCCTGGATGACGGGACTAGCGTCTTCCTACAATGAGCAGTTCTTC. This chain uses TRBV30 with TRBJ2-1; 10 nucleotides match TRBD2. Germline V gene lookup returns CDR1 GTSNPN and CDR2 SVGIG (reference sequence). The V and J ends lost 4 bases and 1 base, in that order; junction bases with no gene match: 7. This CDR3 region has 16 residues.

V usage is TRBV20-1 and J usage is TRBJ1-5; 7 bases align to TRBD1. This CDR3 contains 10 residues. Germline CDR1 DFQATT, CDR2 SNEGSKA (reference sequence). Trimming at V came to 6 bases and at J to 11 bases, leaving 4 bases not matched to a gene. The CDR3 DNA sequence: TGCAGTGCGGTCCAGGGGGCCCAGCATTTT. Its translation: CSAVQGAQHF.

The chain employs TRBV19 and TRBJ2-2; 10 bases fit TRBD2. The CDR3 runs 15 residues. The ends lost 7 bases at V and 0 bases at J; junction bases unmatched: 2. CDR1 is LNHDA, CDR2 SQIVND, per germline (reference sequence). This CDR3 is CASIAGGANTGELFF. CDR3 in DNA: TGTGCCAGTATAGCGGGAGGCGCGAACACCGGGGAGCTGTTTTTT.

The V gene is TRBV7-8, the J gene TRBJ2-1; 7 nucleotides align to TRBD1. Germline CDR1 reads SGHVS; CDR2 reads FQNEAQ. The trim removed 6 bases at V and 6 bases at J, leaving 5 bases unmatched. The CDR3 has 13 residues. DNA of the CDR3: TGTGCCAGCAGAGGTTCAGGGGGCAATGAGCAGTTCTTC. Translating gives CASRGSGGNEQFF.

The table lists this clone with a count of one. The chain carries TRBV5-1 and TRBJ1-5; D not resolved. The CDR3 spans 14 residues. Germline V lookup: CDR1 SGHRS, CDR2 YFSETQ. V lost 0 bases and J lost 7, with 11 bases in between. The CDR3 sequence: CASSLGQAGQPQHF. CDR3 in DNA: TGCGCCAGCAGCTTGGGGCAGGCTGGGCAGCCCCAGCATTTT.

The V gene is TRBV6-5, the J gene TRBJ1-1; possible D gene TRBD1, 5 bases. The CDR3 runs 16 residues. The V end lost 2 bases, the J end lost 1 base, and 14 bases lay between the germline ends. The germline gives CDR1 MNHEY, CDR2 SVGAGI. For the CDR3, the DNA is TGTGCCAGCAGTTACCGCGGGGGAGGGGAGAACACTGAAGCTTTCTTT. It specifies CASSYRGGGENTEAFF.

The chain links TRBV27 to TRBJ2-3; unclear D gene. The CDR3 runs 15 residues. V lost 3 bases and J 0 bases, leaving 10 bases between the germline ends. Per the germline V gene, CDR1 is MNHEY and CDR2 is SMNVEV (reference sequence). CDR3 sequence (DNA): TGTGCCAGCAGTTTGCCCGGTACTAGCACAGATACGCAGTATTTT. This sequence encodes CASSLPGTSTDTQYF.

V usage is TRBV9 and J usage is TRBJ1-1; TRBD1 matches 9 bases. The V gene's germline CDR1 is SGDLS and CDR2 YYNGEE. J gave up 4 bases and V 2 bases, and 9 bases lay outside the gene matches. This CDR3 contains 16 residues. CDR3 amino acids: CASSVDTGGGRTEAFF. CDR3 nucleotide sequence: TGTGCCAGCAGCGTCGATACAGGGGGCGGTCGCACTGAAGCTTTCTTT. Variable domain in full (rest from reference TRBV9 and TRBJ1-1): DSGVTQTPKHLITATGQRVTLRCSPRSGDLSVYWYQQSLDQGLQFLIQYYNGEERAKGNILERFSAQQFPDLHSELNLSSLELGDSALYFCASSVDTGGGRTEAFFGQGTRLTVV.

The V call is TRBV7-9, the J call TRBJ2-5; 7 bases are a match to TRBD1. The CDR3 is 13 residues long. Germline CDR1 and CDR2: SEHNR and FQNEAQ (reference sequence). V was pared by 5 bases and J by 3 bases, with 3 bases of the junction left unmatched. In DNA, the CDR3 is TGTGCCAGCAGCCTGACAGGGAAAGAGACCCAGTACTTC. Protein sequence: CASSLTGKETQYF.

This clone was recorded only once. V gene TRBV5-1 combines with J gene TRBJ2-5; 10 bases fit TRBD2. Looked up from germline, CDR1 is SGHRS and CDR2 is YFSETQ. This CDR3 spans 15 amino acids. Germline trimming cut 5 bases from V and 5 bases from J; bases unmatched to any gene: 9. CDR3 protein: CASSSSAGGPETQYF. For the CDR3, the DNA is TGCGCCAGCAGTAGTTCAGCGGGAGGGCCGGAGACCCAGTACTTC.

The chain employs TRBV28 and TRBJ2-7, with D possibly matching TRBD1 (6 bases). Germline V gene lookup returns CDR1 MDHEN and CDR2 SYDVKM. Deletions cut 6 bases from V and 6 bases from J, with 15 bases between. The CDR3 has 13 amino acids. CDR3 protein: CASRRAQGLEQYF. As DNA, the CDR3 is TGTGCCAGCAGACGAGCTCAGGGGCTCGAGCAGTACTTC.

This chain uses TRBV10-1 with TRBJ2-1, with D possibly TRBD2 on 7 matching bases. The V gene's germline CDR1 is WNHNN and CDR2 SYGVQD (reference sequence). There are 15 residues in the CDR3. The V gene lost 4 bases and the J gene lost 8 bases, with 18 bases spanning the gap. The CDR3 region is CASSGPAGGGYEQFF. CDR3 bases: TGCGCCAGCAGTGGGCCGGCGGGCGGGGGCTATGAGCAGTTCTTC.

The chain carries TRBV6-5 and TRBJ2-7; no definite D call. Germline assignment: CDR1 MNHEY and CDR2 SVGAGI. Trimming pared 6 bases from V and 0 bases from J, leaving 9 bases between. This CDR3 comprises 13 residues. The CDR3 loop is CASRAGDSYEQYF. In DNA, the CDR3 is TGTGCCAGCAGGGCAGGCGACTCCTACGAGCAGTACTTC.

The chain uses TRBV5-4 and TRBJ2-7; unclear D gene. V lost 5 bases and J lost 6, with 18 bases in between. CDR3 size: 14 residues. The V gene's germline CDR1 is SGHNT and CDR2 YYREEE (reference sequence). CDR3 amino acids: CASSPDFHTGEQYF. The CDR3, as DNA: TGTGCCAGCAGTCCAGACTTCCACACGGGCGAGCAGTACTTC.

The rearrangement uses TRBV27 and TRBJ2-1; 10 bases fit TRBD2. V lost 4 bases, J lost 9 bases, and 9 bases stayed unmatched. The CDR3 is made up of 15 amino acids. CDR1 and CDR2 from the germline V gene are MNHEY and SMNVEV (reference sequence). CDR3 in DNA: TGTGCCAGCAGTTCGGGCGGTAGCGGGAGGATTGAGCAGTTCTTC. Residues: CASSSGGSGRIEQFF.

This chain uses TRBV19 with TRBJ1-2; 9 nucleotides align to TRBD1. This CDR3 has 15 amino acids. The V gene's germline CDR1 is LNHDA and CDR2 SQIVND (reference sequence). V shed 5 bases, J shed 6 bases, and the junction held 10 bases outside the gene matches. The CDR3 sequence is CASSEPGQGLNGYTF. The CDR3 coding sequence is TGTGCCAGTAGTGAGCCGGGACAGGGTCTAAATGGCTACACCTTC.

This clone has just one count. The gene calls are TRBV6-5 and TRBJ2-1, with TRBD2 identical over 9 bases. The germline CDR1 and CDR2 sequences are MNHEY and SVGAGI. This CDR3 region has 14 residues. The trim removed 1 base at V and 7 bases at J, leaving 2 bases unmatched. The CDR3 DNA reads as TGTGCCAGCAGTTACTGGCGGGAGGGGAATGAGCAGTTCTTC. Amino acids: CASSYWREGNEQFF.

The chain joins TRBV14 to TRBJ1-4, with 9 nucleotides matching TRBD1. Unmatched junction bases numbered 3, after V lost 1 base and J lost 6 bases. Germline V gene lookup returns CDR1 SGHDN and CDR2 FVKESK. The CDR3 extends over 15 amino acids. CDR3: CASSQVGQGHEKLFF. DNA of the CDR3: TGTGCCAGCAGCCAAGTGGGACAGGGTCATGAAAAACTGTTTTTT. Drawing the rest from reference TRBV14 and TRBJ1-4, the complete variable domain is EAGVTQFPSHSVIEKGQTVTLRCDPISGHDNLYWYRRVMGKEIKFLLHFVKESKQDESGMPNNRFLAERTGGTYSTLKVQPAELEDSGVYFCASSQVGQGHEKLFFGSGTQLSVL.

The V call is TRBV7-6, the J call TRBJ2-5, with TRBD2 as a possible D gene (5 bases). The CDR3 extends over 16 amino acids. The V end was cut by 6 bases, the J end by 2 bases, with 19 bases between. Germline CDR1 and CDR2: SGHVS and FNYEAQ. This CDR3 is CASRAVGRRTQETQYF. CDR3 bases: TGTGCCAGCAGAGCGGTTGGCAGGAGAACTCAAGAGACCCAGTACTTC. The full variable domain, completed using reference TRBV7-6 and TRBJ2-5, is GAGVSQSPRYKVTKRGQDVALRCDPISGHVSLYWYRQALGQGPEFLTYFNYEAQQDKSGLPNDRFSAERPEGSISTLTIQRTEQRDSAMYRCASRAVGRRTQETQYFGPGTRLLVL.